A selection of T cell receptor beta chains follows, all from one sample in a study of cytomegalovirus exposure and HLA in healthy donors. TCRdb keeps only in-frame clones here, not all; method: immunoSEQ multiplex PCR. The table has about 140,000 clones, approximately 70% seen once. Sample: PBMCs. All receptors come from a human donor in good health. Both conserved end residues are part of each CDR3. The order of the fields is J gene, V gene, D gene, CDR3 protein, CDR3 DNA. The D gene is left open where the match is weak.

>TRBJ2-7|TRBV6-6|.
CASSPGNMVSYEQYF
TGTGCCAGCAGCCCCGGGAACATGGTCTCCTACGAGCAGTACTTC
>TRBJ2-3|TRBV19|TRBD2
CASSILPSGSTDTQYF
TGTGCCAGTAGTATTTTACCTAGCGGGTCTACAGATACGCAGTATTTT
>TRBJ1-2|TRBV5-1|.
CASSSSGSEGGYTF
TGCGCCAGCAGCTCTTCTGGGAGCGAGGGTGGCTACACCTTC
>TRBJ1-2|TRBV7-9|.
CASSLGQANYGYTF
TGTGCCAGCAGCTTAGGACAGGCGAACTATGGCTACACCTTC
>TRBJ2-3|TRBV18|TRBD2
CASSPTSGSTDTQYF
TGTGCCAGCTCCCCCACTAGCGGGAGCACAGATACGCAGTATTTT
>TRBJ2-6|TRBV19|.
CASTPLSGANVLTF
TGTGCCAGTACCCCACTCTCTGGGGCCAACGTCCTGACTTTC
>TRBJ2-5|TRBV7-2|.
CASSLDLGAGETQYF
TGTGCCAGCAGCTTAGACCTGGGGGCAGGGGAGACCCAGTACTTC
>TRBJ2-7|TRBV28|.
CASQRVPYEQYF
TGTGCCAGCCAACGGGTCCCGTACGAGCAGTACTTC
>TRBJ1-4|TRBV5-1|TRBD1
CASSSFIIDRGLGANEKLFF
TGCGCCAGCAGTTCGTTTATCATAGACAGGGGGCTGGGCGCTAATGAAAAACTGTTTTTT
>TRBJ2-7|TRBV7-2|TRBD2
CASSLTSGRAAYEQYF
TGTGCCAGCAGCTTAACTAGCGGGCGCGCAGCCTACGAGCAGTACTTC
>TRBJ2-4|TRBV4-1|.
CASSHISGRAKNIQYF
TGCGCCAGCAGCCATATTAGCGGCCGAGCCAAAAACATTCAGTACTTC
>TRBJ2-3|TRBV5-1|TRBD2
CASSSGTSGRADTQYF
TGCGCCAGCAGCTCTGGGACTAGCGGGAGGGCAGATACGCAGTATTTT
>TRBJ2-1|TRBV27|TRBD1
CASAAGTAYNEQFF
TGTGCCAGCGCTGCCGGGACAGCCTACAATGAGCAGTTCTTC
>TRBJ2-7|TRBV7-9|.
CASTLSGDAYEQYF
TGTGCCAGCACTCTCAGCGGAGATGCCTACGAGCAGTACTTC
>TRBJ2-7|TRBV19|TRBD2
CASSIRSLAGSSYEQYF
TGTGCCAGTAGTATCCGCTCTTTAGCGGGAAGCTCCTACGAGCAGTACTTC
>TRBJ1-5|TRBV29-1|TRBD1
CSVVVAGGQPQHF
TGCAGCGTTGTGGTTGCAGGGGGTCAGCCCCAGCATTTT
>TRBJ2-3|TRBV4-1|TRBD2
CASSPVGGTDTQYF
TGCGCCAGCAGCCCCGTCGGGGGGACAGATACGCAGTATTTT
>TRBJ1-1|TRBV19|.
CASSPPGMEAFF
TGTGCCAGTAGTCCACCGGGAATGGAAGCTTTCTTT